This passage covers 2 T cell receptor beta chains from one sample sequenced in a study of OX40 agonist ivuxolimab in advanced cancers. Only in-frame clones appear in the TCRdb table, and some are missing; sequencing was by immunoSEQ multiplex PCR. This sample has about 35,000 clones, with 70% to 85% found just once. The source was CD4+ or CD8+ T cells sorted from blood, collected in a trial of the OX40 agonist ivuxolimab. The receptors were gathered from an adult with an advanced solid tumor such as melanoma, head and neck, liver or kidney cancer.

The CDR3 region is CSVEGTSGGLGDTQYF. In DNA, the CDR3 is TGCAGCGTTGAGGGGACTAGCGGGGGGTTGGGAGATACGCAGTATTTT. The chain joins TRBV29-1 to TRBJ2-3; 15 bases are shared with TRBD2. This CDR3 is 16 amino acids long. V gave up 3 bases and J gave up 5 bases; unmatched junction bases: 6. In germline, CDR1 is SQVTM, CDR2 ANQGSEA.

CDR3: CAISESGVGGRSYTF. CDR3 bases: TGTGCCATCAGTGAGTCAGGGGTCGGAGGACGAAGCTACACCTTC. V and J are TRBV10-3 and TRBJ1-2; D is perhaps TRBD1 (5 bases). V shed 0 bases and J shed 9 bases, with 17 bases lying between them. CDR3 size: 15 residues. Germline CDR1 ENHRY, CDR2 SYGVKD.